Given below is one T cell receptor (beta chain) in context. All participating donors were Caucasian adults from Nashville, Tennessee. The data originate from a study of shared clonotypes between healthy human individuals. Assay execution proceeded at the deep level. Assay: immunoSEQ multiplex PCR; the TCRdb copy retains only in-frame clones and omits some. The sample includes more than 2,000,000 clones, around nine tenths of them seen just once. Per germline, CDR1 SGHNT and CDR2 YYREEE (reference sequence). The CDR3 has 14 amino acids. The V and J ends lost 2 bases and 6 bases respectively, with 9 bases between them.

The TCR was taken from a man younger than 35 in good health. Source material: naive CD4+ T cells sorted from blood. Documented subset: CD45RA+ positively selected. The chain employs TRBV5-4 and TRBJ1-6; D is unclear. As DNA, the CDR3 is TGTGCCAGCAGCTTAGATAAGTTTAATTCACCCCTCCACTTT. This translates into CASSLDKFNSPLHF.